These T cell receptor beta chains were read from a single sample in a study of shared clonotypes between healthy human individuals. Sequencing used immunoSEQ multiplex PCR; TCRdb keeps in-frame clones, though not all of them. The data contain millions of clones, 85% to 95% of them seen just once; the ten biggest clones take up more than 0.95%. Sample: naive CD8+ T cells sorted from blood. These receptors originate from a man younger than 30 in good health. Both conserved end residues are part of each CDR3.

V gene,CDR3 protein
TRBV11-2,CASSLDFETGTYEQYF
TRBV4-1,CASSKRTGTDEQYF
TRBV6-6,CASSDRDPLFF
TRBV7-9,CASSKRDLYTETQYF
TRBV4-1,CASSTRTSGGTDTQYF
TRBV25-1,CASSGSQGAVYGYTF
TRBV27,CASSLNLRGSTDTQYF
TRBV4-3,CASSPGTSFYEQYF
TRBV6-5,CASSYSTRPSIETQYF
TRBV2,CASSEGRAAEKLFF
TRBV16,CASSQSKAGPNHNEQFF
TRBV5-6,CASSLGMPTYNSPLHF
TRBV7-9,CASSLDPGSEQYF
TRBV11-2,CASSSVGGVQGTRGDTQYF
TRBV11-2,CASAVGQGDEQFF
TRBV5-1,CASSVYPGIEAYEQYF
TRBV6-5,CASSYDGALYGYTF
TRBV6-5,CASSYMTGSYEQYF
TRBV27,CASSFRAATYEQYF
TRBV5-8,CASSFETSPSEQYF
TRBV9,CASSVGQAYYGYTF
TRBV4-1,CASSQVREAYNEQFF
TRBV9,CASSEGISGYEQYF
TRBV5-4,CASSPDRSYEQYF
TRBV7-9,CASSLASGGPSPLHF
TRBV21-1,CASSKAGTGQPYQETQYF
TRBV11-2,CASCLFGGTEAFF
TRBV29-1,CSVVQETQYF
TRBV5-4,CASSFDGGLASIQYF
TRBV7-2,CASSPRHGYEQYF
TRBV27,CASSLRLVWEGHEQYF
TRBV27,CASSSIQGEFIYAGYTF
TRBV6-5,CASSFSPPSVTGELFF
TRBV6-1,CASSAAVSYEQYF
TRBV18,CASSPRPGDGQGGHLRSPLHF
TRBV28,CASSLGGSYNEQFF
TRBV10-2,CASSAEVLNEQFF
TRBV2,CASSAGTYYEQYF
TRBV5-6,CASSSGTSEGTQYF
TRBV5-8,CASSLGLGTSEKLFF
TRBV6-5,CASSYSRGLFEQYF